This T cell receptor (beta chain) came from a study of a mutant IDH1 vaccine in newly diagnosed glioma. Study-level background: Patients' prior therapy spanned radiotherapy, temozolomide, or both; most underwent both. Study-wide points: Vaccine-induced responses were seen in under 95% of patients, spanning several MHC alleles.

Profiling relied on immunoSEQ multiplex PCR, and the TCRdb table lists in-frame clones only, not all of them. Of roughly 70,000 clones in the sample, 65% to 85% were seen once. To note about this clone: Its antigen is currently unknown.

V was shortened by 4 bases and J by 9 bases, with 19 bases between the two germline ends. The CDR3 covers 14 residues. CDR1 and CDR2 (germline): SGHRS, YFSETQ. Time point specified: week 11, during vaccination. Every vaccine dose comprised 300 ug of mutant IDH1 20-mer peptide plus topical imiquimod. Donors had new IDH1-mutant astrocytomas of WHO grade 3 or 4 (ATRX-lost). The source was PBMCs, collected from a glioma patient whose treatment included an IDH1 peptide vaccine. This receptor was taken from a woman in her forties or fifties with glioma. The chain carries TRBV5-1 and TRBJ1-1, with D perhaps matching TRBD1 (6 bases). This CDR3 reads CASSPEDPGQKAFF. The CDR3 DNA reads as TGCGCCAGCAGCCCGGAAGATCCGGGACAAAAAGCTTTCTTT. Looking up the rest from reference TRBV5-1 and TRBJ1-1 gives the full variable domain: KAGVTQTPRYLIKTRGQQVTLSCSPISGHRSVSWYQQTPGQGLQFLFEYFSETQRNKGNFPGRFSGRQFSNSRSEMNVSTLELGDSALYLCASSPEDPGQKAFFGQGTRLTVV.